This T cell receptor beta chain was recovered during a study of blood T cell repertoires in COVID-19. Study as a whole: Spain, Italy and the United States supplied samples that represented acute and convalescent COVID-19. The cDNA or gDNA used as material had been derived from T cells, B-cell-depleted T cells, or PBMCs.

Deletions cut 1 base from V and 3 bases from J, with 14 bases between. This CDR3 is built from 16 residues. Germline lookup yields CDR1 SEHNR and CDR2 FQNEAQ (reference sequence). This table comes from immunoSEQ multiplex PCR, and its TCRdb copy is limited to in-frame clones, with some not included. The data contain 55,000 to 80,000 clones, around four fifths of them singletons. The sequencing sample was made of peripheral blood. The sequence was obtained from a man between 45 and 60 years old with active COVID-19. The V call is TRBV7-9, the J call TRBJ2-3, with a tentative D call TRBD2 (6 bases). DNA of the CDR3: TGTGCCAGCAGCTTAGTTGGCGGGACCAGAACAGATACGCAGTATTTT. Amino acids: CASSLVGGTRTDTQYF. The full variable domain, with the rest looked up from reference TRBV7-9 and TRBJ2-3, is DTGVSQNPRHKITKRGQNVTFRCDPISEHNRLYWYRQTLGQGPEFLTYFQNEAQLEKSRLLSDRFSAERPKGSFSTLEIQRTEQGDSAMYLCASSLVGGTRTDTQYFGPGTRLTVL.